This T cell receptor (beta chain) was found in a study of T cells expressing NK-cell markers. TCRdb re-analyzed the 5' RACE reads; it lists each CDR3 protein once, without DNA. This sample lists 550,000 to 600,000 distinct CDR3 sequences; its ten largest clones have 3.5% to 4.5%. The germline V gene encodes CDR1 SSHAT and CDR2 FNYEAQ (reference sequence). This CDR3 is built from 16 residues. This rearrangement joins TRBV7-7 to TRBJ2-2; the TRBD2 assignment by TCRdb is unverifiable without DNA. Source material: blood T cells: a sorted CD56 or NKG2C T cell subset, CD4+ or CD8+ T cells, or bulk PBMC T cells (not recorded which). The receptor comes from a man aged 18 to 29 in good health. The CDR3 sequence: CASSHAGERDTGELFF. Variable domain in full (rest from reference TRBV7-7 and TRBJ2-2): GAGVSQSPRYKVTKRGQDVTLRCDPISSHATLYWYQQALGQGPEFLTYFNYEAQPDKSGLPSDRFSAERPEGSISTLTIQRTEQRDSAMYRCASSHAGERDTGELFFGEGSRLTVL.